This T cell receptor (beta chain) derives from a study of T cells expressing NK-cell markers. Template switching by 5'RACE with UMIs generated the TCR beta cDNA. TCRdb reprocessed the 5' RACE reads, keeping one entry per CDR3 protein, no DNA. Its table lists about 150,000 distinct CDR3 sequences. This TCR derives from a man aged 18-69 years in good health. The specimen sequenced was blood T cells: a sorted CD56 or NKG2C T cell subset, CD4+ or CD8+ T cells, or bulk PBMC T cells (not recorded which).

The CDR3 loop is CATSPSGVETQYF. V and J are TRBV24-1 and TRBJ2-5; TCRdb proposes TRBD2, but this gene call is untestable without DNA. This CDR3 contains 13 residues. Per the germline V gene, CDR1 is KGHDR and CDR2 is SFDVKD.